This is a list of T cell receptor beta chains from one sample in a study of resident and recirculating memory T cells in vitiligo. TCRdb's copy holds only in-frame clones and misses some; the assay was immunoSEQ multiplex PCR. The profile shows fewer than 85,000 clones, about 90% of them singletons. The sample taken for sequencing was blood. These receptors were obtained from a male donor with vitiligo. The CDR3 runs from the conserved cysteine through the conserved F or W. The D gene is left open where the match is weak. The size entry is marked missing in some rows and otherwise reads once, few, many or a size class.

abundance,d_gene,j_gene,v_gene,CDR3aa,CDR3nt
NA,NA,TRBJ2-1,TRBV7-3,CASSRDPGNEQFF,TGTGCCAGCAGTCGTGACCCAGGGAATGAGCAGTTCTTC
NA,NA,TRBJ2-7,TRBV7-2,CASVNVQGEQYF,TGTGCCAGCGTAAATGTTCAGGGCGAGCAGTACTTC
NA,TRBD2,TRBJ2-7,TRBV18,CASSRGVRSYEQYF,TGTGCCAGCTCTCGGGGGGTTCGCTCCTACGAGCAGTACTTC
NA,NA,TRBJ2-7,TRBV28,CASSSWAENYEQYF,TGTGCCAGCAGTTCTTGGGCCGAGAACTACGAGCAGTACTTC
NA,NA,TRBJ2-4,TRBV29-1,CSVRGGNIQYF,TGCAGCGTCCGGGGAGGAAACATTCAGTACTTC
NA,TRBD2,TRBJ2-2,TRBV6-5,CASGSAGGAGELFF,TGTGCCAGCGGGTCAGCGGGAGGGGCCGGGGAGCTGTTTTTT
NA,NA,TRBJ2-1,TRBV7-9,CASPSLSEEQFF,TGTGCCAGCCCCTCCCTCTCAGAAGAGCAGTTCTTC
NA,TRBD1,TRBJ2-7,TRBV9,CASSTHPGTGPYEQYF,TGTGCCAGCAGCACCCACCCCGGGACAGGCCCCTACGAGCAGTACTTC
NA,TRBD1,TRBJ2-7,TRBV19,CASSSLQGVEQYF,TGTGCCAGTAGTTCCCTACAGGGGGTCGAGCAGTACTTC
NA,TRBD1,TRBJ2-7,TRBV2,CASSNHRGRFYEQYF,TGTGCCAGCAGTAACCACAGGGGGCGCTTCTACGAGCAGTACTTC
NA,NA,TRBJ2-3,TRBV5-1,CASSFAGHRTDTQYF,TGCGCCAGCAGCTTCGCCGGACACCGCACAGATACGCAGTATTTT
NA,NA,TRBJ1-2,TRBV19,CASSILDNEEYGYTF,TGTGCCAGTAGTATACTGGACAATGAAGAATATGGCTACACCTTC
once,NA,TRBJ1-1,TRBV5-1,CASSAATGNTEAFF,TGCGCCAGCAGCGCGGCAACGGGGAACACTGAAGCTTTCTTT
NA,NA,TRBJ2-1,TRBV9,CASSVNRDNEQFF,TGTGCCAGCAGCGTAAACAGGGACAATGAGCAGTTCTTC
NA,TRBD1,TRBJ2-1,TRBV27,CASSLRGPEGNEQFF,TGTGCCAGCAGTTTGAGGGGGCCCGAAGGAAATGAGCAGTTCTTC
NA,TRBD2,TRBJ2-7,TRBV4-2,CASSQALAGGLYEQYF,TGTGCCAGCAGCCAAGCTCTAGCGGGAGGGTTATACGAGCAGTACTTC
NA,TRBD2,TRBJ2-1,TRBV7-8,CASSLRSGAYNEQFF,TGTGCCAGCAGCCTTAGGAGCGGGGCCTACAATGAGCAGTTCTTC
NA,TRBD2,TRBJ2-1,TRBV7-8,CASSGKPGGYNEQFF,TGTGCCAGCAGCGGGAAACCGGGGGGCTACAATGAGCAGTTCTTC
NA,TRBD1,TRBJ2-7,TRBV14,CASSRLGQGAYEQYF,TGTGCCAGCAGCCGTTTGGGACAGGGGGCCTACGAGCAGTACTTC
NA,NA,TRBJ1-1,TRBV29-1,CSGGGLEVTEAFF,TGCAGCGGGGGGGGGCTTGAGGTCACTGAAGCTTTCTTT
NA,NA,TRBJ1-2,TRBV7-9,CASSLMRVDYGYTF,TGTGCCAGCAGCTTAATGAGGGTCGACTATGGCTACACCTTC
NA,TRBD2,TRBJ2-1,TRBV5-1,CASSSTSGRGNEQFF,TGCGCCAGCAGCTCGACTAGCGGGAGGGGGAATGAGCAGTTCTTC
NA,NA,TRBJ1-3,TRBV9,CASRGARGSSSGNTIYF,TGTGCCAGCAGAGGTGCCAGGGGTTCCAGCTCTGGAAACACCATATATTTT
NA,NA,TRBJ1-1,TRBV6-1,CASRVSVITEAFF,TGTGCCAGCAGGGTTTCAGTAATCACTGAAGCTTTCTTT
NA,NA,TRBJ1-3,TRBV9,CASSGRSENTIYF,TGTGCCAGCAGCGGCCGTAGCGAAAACACCATATATTTT
NA,TRBD2,TRBJ2-5,TRBV13,CASSKLAGGIETQYF,TGTGCCAGCAGCAAACTAGCGGGAGGAATTGAGACCCAGTACTTC
few,TRBD1,TRBJ1-1,TRBV11-3,CASSSYRGMNTEAFF,TGTGCCAGCAGCTCATACAGGGGGATGAACACTGAAGCTTTCTTT
NA,NA,TRBJ2-5,TRBV27,CASSFLVGETQYF,TGTGCCAGCAGTTTCCTAGTTGGGGAGACCCAGTACTTC
NA,TRBD2,TRBJ2-5,TRBV5-4,CASSYPGTSGETQYF,TGTGCCAGCAGCTACCCCGGGACTAGCGGAGAGACCCAGTACTTC
NA,TRBD2,TRBJ2-5,TRBV4-1,CASSPRGAGGQETQYF,TGCGCCAGCAGCCCCCGGGGAGCGGGAGGGCAAGAGACCCAGTACTTC